A selection of T cell receptor beta chains follows, all from one sample in a study of response to subunit inactivated influenza vaccine. TCRdb reprocessed the RT-PCR reads via MiXCR and lists one record per CDR3 protein. The sample comprises some 500,000 distinct CDR3 sequences, around 25% of which are singletons, and 1.5% to 2% rests with the top ten. The source was CD4+ T cells sorted from PBMCs, collected about 5 days after vaccination. The receptors stem from a man aged 45-65 years who received an inactivated influenza vaccine. CDR3s leave out the opening cysteine and the closing phenylalanine or tryptophan.

TRBJ1-5 TRBV20-1 SARTTGGYQPQH
TRBJ2-5 TRBV4-2 ASSPGLAGGWTQETQY
TRBJ2-2 TRBV10-3 AIKTSVSNTGELF
TRBJ1-1 TRBV6-2/TRBV6-3 ASSYRPGVGTEAF
TRBJ2-4 TRBV29-1 SASLAGGPLDIQY
TRBJ2-7 TRBV7-8 ASSVDRGRSYEQY
TRBJ2-1 TRBV18 ASSPRNGGGPHGEQF
TRBJ2-5 TRBV5-1 ASSLGEYQETQY
TRBJ1-2 TRBV5-1 ASSLSSRADGYT
TRBJ2-1 TRBV30 AWSASPSYNEQF
TRBJ1-1 TRBV25-1 ASSESHWAGTEAF
TRBJ2-7 TRBV28 ASTGGGAVPYEQY
TRBJ2-7 TRBV10-3 AIRLTGTTGEQY
TRBJ2-7 TRBV28 ASSPLTPAEQY
TRBJ2-3 TRBV29-1 SVRVRVTIDTQY
TRBJ2-3 TRBV7-9 ASSRSGYSTDTQY
TRBJ1-1 TRBV12-3/TRBV12-4 ASSFGGPTEAF
TRBJ1-2 TRBV20-1 SAVGTDGYT
TRBJ2-5 TRBV21-1 ASSDPTGQGRAETQY
TRBJ2-3 TRBV4-2 ASSQTGLAGFTDTQY
TRBJ2-2 TRBV10-3 AISLSANTGELF
TRBJ1-1 TRBV29-1 SVATRGTEAF
TRBJ2-3 TRBV28 ASSSGIIATQY
TRBJ2-3 TRBV11-1 ASSFRAKDGAGADTQY
TRBJ2-7 TRBV20-1 SARPGQRRYEGQY
TRBJ2-7 TRBV27 ASKGTYEQY
TRBJ2-1 TRBV6-1 ASSGPGLAGGPYNEQF
TRBJ2-1 TRBV7-8 ASSLAVGTNHEQF
TRBJ2-5 TRBV4-3 ASSQGLKQETQY
TRBJ2-2 TRBV29-1 SVEKGDTGELF